The clone carrying this TCR beta chain was observed a handful of times. This record comes from a study of blood T cells in healthy people across ages. Germline values: CDR1 KGHDR, CDR2 SFDVKD. V was trimmed by 4 bases and J by 2 bases, leaving 9 bases between them. The CDR3 loop spans 14 amino acids. A second PCR of roughly 7 to 11 cycles used a sample-barcoded 5' primer and a J-beta primer mix. MiXCR was run by TCRdb on the 5' RACE reads, yielding one entry per CDR3 protein. The sample includes hundreds of thousands of distinct CDR3 sequences, roughly 25% seen only once; the top ten take more than 8%. These data were also filed under a second study, of T cells of mothers and their children.

The rearrangement uses TRBV24-1 and TRBJ2-3, with D unresolved. The sample taken for sequencing was blood. This receptor was taken from a boy between 5 and 17 years old in good health. The CDR3 here is CATSDQENTDTQYF. The CDR3 DNA is TGTGCCACCAGTGACCAGGAGAACACAGATACGCAGTATTTT.